This TCR beta chain originates from a study of metastatic and nonmetastatic thyroid tumors. Study results and caveats: TCR beta diversity was reportedly significantly higher in malignant thyroid tumors than benign nodules, in blood and tumor.

Thyroid surgery was preceded by no treatment in any patient. A few counts support this clone. Its antigen is unidentified. Germline V gives CDR1 SGHVS, CDR2 FQNEAQ. The V end lost 5 bases, the J end lost 1 base, and 11 bases lay between the germline ends. This CDR3 comprises 14 residues. MiXCR reprocessed the PCR reads for TCRdb. The top ten hold 15% to 20% of the sample, which has 6,000 to 8,500 clones, approximately 30% seen once. Sequencing used adjacent normal tissue. The TCR sequence derives from a male donor with papillary thyroid cancer or a benign thyroid nodule (not recorded which). Some clones in this sample may be carry-over from other donors' samples. V usage is TRBV7-8 and J usage is TRBJ1-1; D not certain. The DNA for the CDR3 is TGTGCCAGCAGCCCAGTCGCGGGGAACACTGAAGCTTTCTTT. Protein: CASSPVAGNTEAFF.